These T cell receptor beta chains were read from a single sample in a study of blood T cell repertoires in COVID-19. Produced via immunoSEQ multiplex PCR; TCRdb's table is partial and in-frame only. The data contain 150,000 to 200,000 clones, around 82% of them singletons. Input material: peripheral blood. The receptors shown here come from a woman aged 70-85 years who had recovered from COVID-19. Each CDR3 is given with its conserved first and last residue. The D gene is left open where the match is weak.

d_call v_call cdr3_aa
. TRBV11-2 CASSLLGEKLFF
TRBD1 TRBV10-3 CAISGTGEFTDTQYF
. TRBV12-3/TRBV12-4 CATRQDGETQYF
TRBD1 TRBV7-9 CASSPPDRGETQYF
. TRBV7-9 CASSSSSGPSRETNYGYTF
TRBD2 TRBV9 CASSVVVSGRADTQYF
TRBD2 TRBV4-1 CASSQPGLGGEQFF
TRBD2 TRBV6-6 CASSPGGGTGELFF
TRBD1 TRBV7-2 CASSFRTGSYNEQFF
. TRBV7-9 CASSRGAYGYTF
. TRBV7-7 CASSLNVGSGETQYF
TRBD1 TRBV10-3 CAISESQTGQNTEAFF
. TRBV28 CASSLGPQHF
TRBD1 TRBV12-3/TRBV12-4 CASSNSPGQVDF
TRBD1 TRBV5-5 CASSQTGGGYNEQFF
. TRBV20-1 CSASHGGANTGELFF
. TRBV11-1 CASSLVGLRDTQYF
TRBD1 TRBV30 CASSEGAREKLFF
. TRBV3-1/TRBV3-2 CASSSEVGAGGYTF
TRBD1 TRBV5-1 CASSLAGGIGGELFF
. TRBV5-1 CASSLRGRGNTEAFF
. TRBV19 CASSMWGGWGRKDGYTF
TRBD1 TRBV5-1 CASSWGTGEREQYF
. TRBV6-5 CASKRTSRYEQYF
. TRBV4-1 CASSQGGVSMNTEAFF
. TRBV16 CASSLRARDYYNEQFF
. TRBV20-1 CSASWGRQQFF
. TRBV21-1 CASSPPPGGRNTGELFF
TRBD1 TRBV5-1 CASSLRTGGKETQYF